The clone carrying this T cell receptor (beta chain) has more than one count but fewer than ten. The V and J ends lost 5 bases and 2 bases respectively, with 12 bases between them. The CDR3 extends over 14 amino acids. The data stem from a study of identical twins. TCRdb independently ran MiXCR on the 5' RACE reads; one entry per CDR3 protein. The sample shows about 690,000 distinct CDR3 sequences, approximately 21% of them seen only once. The data were also submitted as part of a second study, on T cells expressing NK-cell markers.

The V gene is TRBV12-3 or TRBV12-4, the J gene TRBJ2-5; D ambiguous. Sequenced sample: PBMCs. This clonotype was sampled from a young woman in good health. CDR3 sequence (DNA): TGTGCCAGCAGTCCCCCGGCACCTCAAGAGACCCAGTACTTC. Protein product: CASSPPAPQETQYF.